Listed below are T cell receptor beta chains from one sample, sequenced in a study of cytomegalovirus exposure and HLA in healthy donors. Repertoires were generated with immunoSEQ multiplex PCR, while TCRdb's copy carries only in-frame clones and drops some. The table includes over 85,000 clones, 78% detected once. The sequenced sample was PBMCs. Receptor source: a woman aged 25-40 years in good health and CMV-seronegative. Both conserved end residues are part of each CDR3. The order of the fields is J gene, V gene, D gene, clone size, CDR3 protein, CDR3 DNA. A D gene is named only where the DNA matches it firmly. Clone size is shown for a subset of rows, as once, few, many or a class of expanded clone.

TRBJ1-5,TRBV28,.,.,CASTGVPFNVQPQHF,TGTGCCAGCACGGGGGTTCCTTTCAATGTGCAGCCCCAGCATTTT
TRBJ2-3,TRBV5-6,.,.,CASSSEASTDTQYF,TGTGCCAGCAGTTCCGAAGCCAGCACAGATACGCAGTATTTT
TRBJ1-2,TRBV28,TRBD1,.,CASSWTGGNYGYTF,TGTGCCAGCAGTTGGACAGGGGGTAACTATGGCTACACCTTC
TRBJ1-4,TRBV10-3,.,.,CAIRDSLGEKLFF,TGTGCCATCAGAGACAGTTTAGGTGAAAAACTGTTTTTT
TRBJ1-2,TRBV7-2,.,.,CASSSRDTSFYGYTF,TGTGCCAGCAGCTCCCGGGACACAAGTTTTTATGGCTACACCTTC
TRBJ2-7,TRBV19,.,.,CASSLHEQYF,TGTGCCAGTAGTCTCCACGAGCAGTACTTC
TRBJ2-1,TRBV7-7,.,.,CASSLRGGVGNEQFF,TGTGCCAGCAGCTTAAGGGGGGGGGTTGGCAATGAGCAGTTCTTC
TRBJ2-1,TRBV4-2,TRBD1,once,CASSQDITGQGYNEQFF,TGTGCCAGCAGCCAAGATATCACGGGACAGGGCTACAATGAGCAGTTCTTC
TRBJ2-1,TRBV7-8,TRBD2,.,CASSLGTSGKYNEQFF,TGTGCCAGCAGCTTAGGCACTAGCGGGAAGTACAATGAGCAGTTCTTC
TRBJ1-1,TRBV5-1,TRBD1,.,CASSLGGTGGMNTEAFF,TGCGCCAGCAGCTTGGGAGGGACAGGGGGCATGAACACTGAAGCTTTCTTT
TRBJ2-5,TRBV19,TRBD1,.,CASSQAGGNSQETQYF,TGTGCCAGTAGTCAGGCAGGGGGCAATTCCCAAGAGACCCAGTACTTC
TRBJ1-1,TRBV6-6,TRBD1,.,CASSYSDRATEAFF,TGTGCCAGCAGTTATTCAGACAGGGCCACTGAAGCTTTCTTT
TRBJ2-5,TRBV13,TRBD2,.,CASSPTGGPVETQYF,TGTGCCAGCAGCCCCACGGGGGGGCCGGTAGAGACCCAGTACTTC
TRBJ1-2,TRBV6-6,.,.,CASSYITPFNYGYTF,TGTGCCAGCAGTTATATTACACCCTTCAACTATGGCTACACCTTC
TRBJ1-5,TRBV18,.,once,CASSPRQDSNQPQHF,TGTGCCAGCTCACCAAGGCAGGATAGCAATCAGCCCCAGCATTTT
TRBJ1-4,TRBV16,.,.,CASSQFPEEKLFF,TGTGCCAGCAGCCAATTCCCAGAAGAAAAACTGTTTTTT
TRBJ2-7,TRBV9,TRBD1,.,CASSYTGDYEQYF,TGTGCCAGCAGCTACACAGGGGACTACGAGCAGTACTTC
TRBJ2-1,TRBV5-1,.,few,CASSKDSYNEQFF,TGCGCCAGCAGCAAGGACAGCTACAATGAGCAGTTCTTC
TRBJ1-3,TRBV2,.,few,CASSEFFGQPSGNTIYF,TGTGCCAGCAGTGAATTTTTTGGACAGCCCTCTGGAAACACCATATATTTT
TRBJ2-1,TRBV30,TRBD1,.,CAWSGTGSGEQFF,TGTGCCTGGAGTGGGACAGGGAGTGGTGAGCAGTTCTTC
TRBJ2-7,TRBV20-1,.,few,CSATTDYEQYF,TGCAGTGCTACCACAGATTACGAGCAGTACTTC
TRBJ2-7,TRBV11-2,.,few,CASSLGGSLIYEQYF,TGTGCCAGCAGCTTAGGAGGAAGTTTGATCTACGAGCAGTACTTC
TRBJ2-1,TRBV18,TRBD2,.,CASSLGLAEANEQFF,TGTGCCAGCTCACTTGGACTAGCGGAAGCCAATGAGCAGTTCTTC
TRBJ2-5,TRBV2,.,.,CAISMEGQETQYF,TGTGCCATATCGATGGAGGGACAAGAGACCCAGTACTTC
TRBJ2-5,TRBV29-1,.,.,CSVELGTQSQETQYF,TGCAGCGTTGAACTCGGGACACAAAGCCAAGAGACCCAGTACTTC
TRBJ2-7,TRBV7-2,TRBD2,.,CASSRTSGSYEQYF,TGTGCCAGCAGCCGGACTAGCGGGAGTTACGAGCAGTACTTC
TRBJ1-2,TRBV6-6,TRBD1,.,CASSPQGAGGYTF,TGTGCCAGCAGCCCTCAGGGGGCGGGTGGCTACACCTTC
TRBJ2-5,TRBV27,.,.,CASSLSPGRETQYF,TGTGCCAGCAGTTTGTCGCCAGGGCGGGAGACCCAGTACTTC
TRBJ2-3,TRBV7-9,TRBD2,.,CASLAGGSTDTQYF,TGTGCCAGTTTAGCGGGAGGGAGTACAGATACGCAGTATTTT
TRBJ2-5,TRBV4-3,TRBD1,.,CASSQSGQGDLETQYF,TGCGCCAGCAGCCAATCAGGACAGGGGGATCTAGAGACCCAGTACTTC
TRBJ1-4,TRBV28,.,few,CAGGSEKLFF,TGTGCCGGGGGCAGTGAAAAACTGTTTTTT
TRBJ2-3,TRBV6-1,.,.,CASRRDWRTDTQYF,TGTGCCAGCAGGAGGGACTGGAGGACAGATACGCAGTATTTT
TRBJ1-6,TRBV6-5,.,.,CASSHQGNNSPLHF,TGTGCCAGCAGTCATCAGGGAAATAATTCACCCCTCCACTTT
TRBJ2-2,TRBV6-5,.,.,CASSYSFLGTGELFF,TGTGCCAGCAGTTACTCCTTCCTAGGCACCGGGGAGCTGTTTTTT
TRBJ2-5,TRBV4-3,TRBD1,.,CASSDRDRGQETQYF,TGCGCCAGCAGCGACCGGGACAGGGGGCAAGAGACCCAGTACTTC